This T cell receptor beta chain was sequenced in a study of blood T cell repertoires in COVID-19. Study overall: The study drew acute and convalescent COVID-19 samples from the United States, Italy and Spain. In each case, the material was cDNA or gDNA derived from T cells, B-cell-depleted T cells, or PBMCs.

Per the authors' pipeline: Amplified reference gene primers provided the basis for estimating nucleated cell counts. The data were produced by immunoSEQ multiplex PCR, yet TCRdb's version contains in-frame clones alone and is incomplete. That table gives V, J and clone size, and the DNA gave D and trimming. The sample comprises approximately 100,000 clones, approximately 90% of which are singletons, and about 1% rests with the top ten. The CDR3 is 12 residues long. Germline V gene data show CDR1 as SGHAT and CDR2 as FQNNGV. The V gene end was trimmed by 4 bases and the J gene end by 6 bases; junction bases not matched to a gene: 2.

The gene calls are TRBV11-2 and TRBJ2-5; 7 nucleotides line up with TRBD2. The TCR comes from a human donor in a cohort sampled during active COVID-19. Sequencing was performed on peripheral blood. Here the CDR3 reads CASSSAGKTQYF. Here the CDR3 DNA reads TGTGCCAGCAGCTCAGCGGGGAAGACCCAGTACTTC.